One and the same sample provided the 4 T cell receptor beta chains below, sequenced in a study of control samples from healthy donors and cancer patients. Produced via immunoSEQ multiplex PCR; TCRdb's table is partial and in-frame only. The sample has 75,000 to 95,000 clones, about 92% seen once; the top ten hold roughly 1.5%. The specimen sequenced was blood. Receptors originate from a woman in her 30s in good health.

This chain uses TRBV5-8 with TRBJ1-4; D gene ambiguous. The CDR3 covers 13 residues. The germline CDR1 and CDR2 sequences are SGHTS and YDEGEE. V lost 1 base and J lost 5, with 6 bases in between. CDR3: CASSLYLNEKLFF. The CDR3 DNA follows: TGTGCCAGCAGCTTGTATCTCAATGAAAAACTGTTTTTT. Full variable domain (missing parts from reference TRBV5-8 and TRBJ1-4): EAGVTQSPTHLIKTRGQQATLRCSPISGHTSVYWYQQALGLGLQFLLWYDEGEERNRGNFPPRFSGRQFPNYSSELNVNALELEDSALYLCASSLYLNEKLFFGSGTQLSVL.

The chain is built from TRBV6-1 and TRBJ1-4, with 10 bases matching TRBD1. This CDR3 has 16 residues. Germline CDR1 is MNHNS and CDR2 is SASEGT. J was trimmed by 5 bases and V by 2 bases; bases with no gene match: 5. Here the CDR3 reads CASSERAGQGNEKLFF. The CDR3 DNA reads as TGTGCCAGCAGTGAAAGAGCGGGACAGGGGAATGAAAAACTGTTTTTT.

The CDR3 sequence: CASSYGDKRYTF. The CDR3 DNA reads TGTGCCAGCAGTTACGGCGACAAGAGGTACACCTTC. The chain recombines TRBV6-2 or TRBV6-3 with TRBJ1-2; no definite D call. CDR3 length: 12 amino acids. Germline V lookup: CDR1 MNHEY, CDR2 SVGEGT. With 2 bases removed from V and 11 bases from J, the gap between germline ends came to 12 bases.

This clone has only one observation. The CDR3 coding sequence is TGTGCCAGCAGCCCAGGAGGAAACACCATATATTTT. It yields the protein CASSPGGNTIYF. The rearrangement uses TRBV7-8 and TRBJ1-3; D gene uncertain. This CDR3 region has 12 residues. The germline V gene encodes CDR1 SGHVS and CDR2 FQNEAQ. Trimming removed 5 bases at V and 4 bases at J, with 6 bases between.